These 29 T cell receptor beta chains came from one sample sequenced in a study of CD8+ T cells in alopecia areata. Treatment of the sample: oral pan-JAK inhibitor, 5-10 mg twice daily. Sequencing relied on a cDNA template that was reverse transcribed from extracted RNA. Produced via immunoSEQ multiplex PCR; TCRdb's table is partial and in-frame only. The table records around 120,000 clones, 50% to 75% of them present only once. The source was CD8+ T cells sorted from blood, collected at week 4, from a patient treated with tofacitinib. The receptors originated from a human donor with alopecia areata.

This sequence joins TRBV9 and TRBJ2-7; D call uncertain. CDR1 and CDR2 (germline): SGDLS, YYNGEE. The CDR3 spans 13 residues. The V end was cut by 4 bases, the J end by 4 bases, with 12 bases between. The CDR3 protein is CASSLTPNYEQYF. CDR3 nucleotide sequence: TGTGCCAGCAGCCTGACACCCAATTACGAGCAGTACTTC.

The chain employs TRBV29-1 and TRBJ1-1; D gene uncertain. Trimming removed 3 bases at V and 6 bases at J, with 14 bases between. The CDR3 covers 13 residues. CDR1 SQVTM and CDR2 ANQGSEA come from the germline V gene. The DNA for the CDR3 is TGCAGCGTTGAGAGTCAGGCGGGGTCTGAAGCTTTCTTT. This sequence encodes CSVESQAGSEAFF. Complete variable domain (other parts from reference TRBV29-1 and TRBJ1-1): SAVISQKPSRDICQRGTSLTIQCQVDSQVTMMFWYRQQPGQSLTLIATANQGSEATYESGFVIDKFPISRPNLTFSTLTVSNMSPEDSSIYLCSVESQAGSEAFFGQGTRLTVV.

The gene calls are TRBV6-5 and TRBJ2-5; weak D call: TRBD2 (6 bases). Germline CDR1 MNHEY, CDR2 SVGAGI. The CDR3 length is 15 residues. Trimming shortened V by 0 bases and J by 1 base, and 9 bases separated the two germline ends. DNA of the CDR3: TGTGCCAGCAGTTACTCCGGGACTCTCCAAGAGACCCAGTACTTC. This sequence encodes CASSYSGTLQETQYF.

V gene TRBV7-3 combines with J gene TRBJ2-5; 7 nucleotides agree with TRBD1. Losses at the gene ends were 5 bases for V and 5 bases for J; bases not matched to a gene: 14. This CDR3 spans 16 amino acids. CDR1 and CDR2 (germline): SGHTA, FQGTGA. The CDR3 DNA follows: TGTGCCAGCAGCCTATCCGCCGACAGGGTCTGGGAGACCCAGTACTTC. Protein sequence: CASSLSADRVWETQYF.

V and J are TRBV30 and TRBJ2-7; 7 bases fit TRBD1. Germline loops: CDR1 GTSNPN, CDR2 SVGIG (reference sequence). Trimming at V came to 0 bases and at J to 7 bases, leaving 9 bases not matched to a gene. The CDR3 runs to 14 residues. The CDR3 DNA follows: TGTGCCTGGAGTGTAGCAGGGGGTAACACGGAGCAGTACTTC. It translates to CAWSVAGGNTEQYF.

This chain connects TRBV27 to TRBJ1-6; 7 bases are a match to TRBD1. Germline CDR1 is MNHEY and CDR2 is SMNVEV (reference sequence). The ends lost 6 bases at V and 13 bases at J; junction bases unmatched: 6. The CDR3 length is 12 residues. CDR3 nucleotide sequence: TGTGCCAGCAGAATACAGGGGCGGCCCCTCCACTTT. The encoded protein is CASRIQGRPLHF.

This clone was detected only once. The rearrangement links TRBV4-3 to TRBJ2-1; D is unclear. Trimming pared 0 bases from V and 3 bases from J, leaving 18 bases between. The length of the CDR3 is 18 residues. The germline V gene encodes CDR1 LGHNA and CDR2 YSLEER. This chain's CDR3 is CASSQDWAFLVSYNEQFF. CDR3 nucleotides: TGCGCCAGCAGCCAAGACTGGGCGTTCTTAGTGAGCTACAATGAGCAGTTCTTC.

This clone was recorded once. The V and J genes are TRBV5-1 and TRBJ2-1, with a weak D call TRBD2 (6 bases). The CDR3 has 11 amino acids. V was clipped by 4 bases and J by 10 bases, with 9 bases between them. Germline V CDR1 and CDR2: SGHRS, YFSETQ. The CDR3 region is CASSLGGEQFF. The CDR3 DNA is TGCGCCAGCAGCCTGGGGGGAGAGCAGTTCTTC.

In this sample, this clone turned up a few times. CDR3 in DNA: TGTGCCATCAGTGAAATTGAAGGGGAGGAGCAGTTCTTC. Amino acid sequence: CAISEIEGEEQFF. V and J are TRBV10-3 and TRBJ2-1; D may be TRBD1 or TRBD2 (5 bases each). The V and J ends lost 3 bases and 10 bases respectively, with 13 bases between them. Per germline, CDR1 ENHRY and CDR2 SYGVKD. The CDR3 totals 13 residues.

J is TRBJ1-2 and V is TRBV16, with D possibly matching TRBD1 (6 bases). Between the trimmed V and J ends, which lost 4 bases and 8 bases, there was a span of 17 bases. CDR3 length: 14 amino acids. Germline V gene data show CDR1 as KGHSY and CDR2 as FQNENV. CDR3 sequence: CASSRLAAGDGYTF. CDR3 nucleotides: TGTGCCAGCAGCCGACTAGCGGCAGGGGACGGCTACACCTTC.

A few counts support this clone. This chain connects TRBV5-1 to TRBJ1-2, with 8 bases identical to TRBD1. Germline CDR1 is SGHRS and CDR2 is YFSETQ. The CDR3 length is 14 residues. Trimming cost V 7 bases and J 3 bases; bases outside gene matches: 8. Here the CDR3 DNA reads TGCGCCAGCGGAGACAGGGGTGGTGACTATGGCTACACCTTC. Protein: CASGDRGGDYGYTF. The variable domain in full, with the rest retrieved from reference TRBV5-1 and TRBJ1-2, is KAGVTQTPRYLIKTRGQQVTLSCSPISGHRSVSWYQQTPGQGLQFLFEYFSETQRNKGNFPGRFSGRQFSNSRSEMNVSTLELGDSALYLCASGDRGGDYGYTFGSGTRLTVV.

This chain uses TRBV7-2 with TRBJ2-7; TRBD1 agrees at 7 bases. Trimming took 3 bases from V and 0 from J; bases not matched to a gene: 2. The V gene's germline CDR1 is SGHTA and CDR2 FQGNSA. This CDR3 spans 14 amino acids. The CDR3 sequence: CASSFYRGSYEQYF. Here the CDR3 DNA reads TGTGCCAGCAGCTTTTACAGGGGCTCCTACGAGCAGTACTTC.

The CDR3 spells CASSVGGSDTQYF. The CDR3 DNA reads TGTGCCAGCAGCGTGGGGGGGTCAGATACGCAGTATTTT. The V call is TRBV9, the J call TRBJ2-3, with 7 positions matching TRBD2. Germline CDR1 is SGDLS and CDR2 is YYNGEE. This CDR3 spans 13 amino acids. With V trimmed by 2 bases and J by 4 bases, 1 base remained unmatched.

This clone was observed a few times. CDR3 bases: TGCAGCGGCAACACCGGGACAGGGGTTTGGGGCTACACCTTC. Residues: CSGNTGTGVWGYTF. The chain has TRBV29-1 and TRBJ1-2; 10 bases are shared with TRBD1. Germline assignment: CDR1 SQVTM and CDR2 ANQGSEA. The V and J ends lost 7 bases and 8 bases, in that order; junction bases with no gene match: 13. This CDR3 is 14 amino acids long.

CDR3 coding DNA: TGTGCCAGCAGTGAAGGCTCCCGGGGGGGCTACACCTTC. It translates to CASSEGSRGGYTF. The chain combines TRBV2 with TRBJ1-2; maybe TRBD1 (5 bases). Germline-derived CDR1 and CDR2 are SNHLY and FYNNEI. This CDR3 region has 13 residues. With 1 base removed from V and 8 bases from J, the gap between germline ends came to 11 bases.

The gene calls are TRBV5-1 and TRBJ2-1, with 8 bases matching TRBD1. V gave up 0 bases and J gave up 4 bases; unmatched junction bases: 6. The CDR3 runs 16 residues. Looked up from germline, CDR1 is SGHRS and CDR2 is YFSETQ. CDR3 DNA: TGCGCCAGCAGCTTGGGGGGACAGGTCTTTTACAATGAGCAGTTCTTC. Amino acid sequence: CASSLGGQVFYNEQFF. The whole variable domain, remainder taken from reference TRBV5-1 and TRBJ2-1, is KAGVTQTPRYLIKTRGQQVTLSCSPISGHRSVSWYQQTPGQGLQFLFEYFSETQRNKGNFPGRFSGRQFSNSRSEMNVSTLELGDSALYLCASSLGGQVFYNEQFFGPGTRLTVL.

The V gene is TRBV2, the J gene TRBJ2-3; no clear D. The CDR3 has 15 amino acids. V lost 6 bases and J 4 bases, leaving 17 bases between the germline ends. Germline lookup yields CDR1 SNHLY and CDR2 FYNNEI. The CDR3 here is CASRGWSSSADTQYF. CDR3 bases: TGTGCCAGCAGGGGTTGGAGTAGCTCAGCAGATACGCAGTATTTT. Based on the CDR3 plus reference TRBV2 and TRBJ2-3, the full variable domain is EPEVTQTPSHQVTQMGQEVILRCVPISNHLYFYWYRQILGQKVEFLVSFYNNEISEKSEIFDDQFSVERPDGSNFTLKIRSTKLEDSAMYFCASRGWSSSADTQYFGPGTRLTVL.

The gene calls are TRBV29-1 and TRBJ1-1; the D gene is possibly TRBD1 (5 bases). Looked up from germline, CDR1 is SQVTM and CDR2 is ANQGSEA. The CDR3 length is 14 residues. The ends were cut back, 4 bases at V and 2 bases at J, with 14 bases in the middle. This CDR3 reads CSVVGGLVNTEAFF. CDR3 coding DNA: TGCAGCGTTGTGGGGGGGTTGGTAAACACTGAAGCTTTCTTT. Complete variable domain (other parts from reference TRBV29-1 and TRBJ1-1): SAVISQKPSRDICQRGTSLTIQCQVDSQVTMMFWYRQQPGQSLTLIATANQGSEATYESGFVIDKFPISRPNLTFSTLTVSNMSPEDSSIYLCSVVGGLVNTEAFFGQGTRLTVV.

The V and J genes are TRBV7-2 and TRBJ2-5; 11 nucleotides match TRBD2. CDR1 SGHTA and CDR2 FQGNSA come from the germline V gene. The CDR3 loop spans 17 amino acids. With V trimmed by 0 bases and J by 2 bases, 5 bases remained unmatched. The CDR3 DNA sequence: TGTGCCAGCAGCTTAGCTCCTAGCGGGGGGCTTCAAGAGACCCAGTACTTC. Amino acid sequence: CASSLAPSGGLQETQYF.

This rearrangement joins TRBV29-1 to TRBJ2-3; D ambiguous. The germline gives CDR1 SQVTM, CDR2 ANQGSEA. The CDR3 has 10 residues. V gave up 7 bases and J gave up 4 bases, with 6 bases separating them. For the CDR3, the DNA is TGCAGCGCACAAGCAGATACGCAGTATTTT. Protein sequence: CSAQADTQYF.

The genes are TRBV29-1 and TRBJ1-2; TRBD1 matches 9 bases. The CDR3 covers 16 residues. Germline assignment: CDR1 SQVTM and CDR2 ANQGSEA. The trim removed 1 base at V and 1 base at J, leaving 7 bases unmatched. The CDR3 DNA sequence: TGCAGCGTTGAAGTCCCCGGGACAGGGATTAACTATGGCTACACCTTC. As protein: CSVEVPGTGINYGYTF.

There are a few counts of this clone. The CDR3 nucleotides read TGTGCCAGCAGTTTATCGACTAGCGGGGGAGAGACCCAGTACTTC. Protein: CASSLSTSGGETQYF. The chain uses TRBV27 and TRBJ2-5, with 12 bases identical to TRBD2. This CDR3 is 15 amino acids long. The germline V gene encodes CDR1 MNHEY and CDR2 SMNVEV (reference sequence). With V trimmed by 0 bases and J by 4 bases, 0 bases remained unmatched.

This clone has a handful of counts. The genes are TRBV29-1 and TRBJ1-1; D remains ambiguous. This CDR3 is 13 amino acids long. CDR1 and CDR2 (germline): SQVTM, ANQGSEA. V was clipped by 5 bases and J by 0 bases, with 10 bases between them. CDR3 region: CSVSDTLNTEAFF. CDR3 in DNA: TGCAGCGTTTCTGACACTCTGAACACTGAAGCTTTCTTT.

The DNA of the CDR3 is TGTGCCAGCAGTCTTACCCCAAACAATGAGCAGTTCTTC. Encoded protein: CASSLTPNNEQFF. The J gene is TRBJ2-1, the V gene TRBV6-6; D not certain. The length of the CDR3 is 13 residues. Germline values: CDR1 MNHNY, CDR2 SVGAGI (reference sequence). V was trimmed by 5 bases and J by 5 bases, leaving 10 bases between them.

This chain uses TRBV27 with TRBJ2-7; TRBD1 matches at 7 bases. V trimming: 5 bases; J trimming: 3 bases; junction bases outside the gene matches: 4. This CDR3 has 13 amino acids. The V gene's germline CDR1 is MNHEY and CDR2 SMNVEV (reference sequence). CDR3 region: CASSRTGYYEQYF. The CDR3 DNA sequence: TGTGCCAGCAGTCGGACAGGATACTACGAGCAGTACTTC.

This CDR3 is CASSQLGDSLNQPQHF. CDR3 nucleotide sequence: TGTGCCAGCAGCCAACTAGGGGACAGCCTCAATCAGCCCCAGCATTTT. The rearrangement links TRBV4-2 to TRBJ1-5; 7 bases agree with TRBD1. V was pared by 2 bases and J by 3 bases, with 7 bases of the junction left unmatched. The CDR3 length is 16 residues. Germline CDR1 and CDR2: LGHNA and YNFKEQ.

This clone was seen a few times. This rearrangement joins TRBV29-1 to TRBJ1-2; a possible D gene is TRBD1 (6 bases). Trimming shortened V by 6 bases and J by 8 bases, and 22 bases separated the two germline ends. CDR1 SQVTM and CDR2 ANQGSEA come from the germline V gene. This CDR3 spans 14 amino acids. The CDR3 protein is CSVGNTDSLGGYTF. Written as DNA, the CDR3 is TGCAGCGTCGGAAATACGGACAGCCTGGGCGGCTACACCTTC.

The chain couples TRBV25-1 to TRBJ2-6, with unresolved D. The CDR3 runs 15 residues. V was cut by 1 base and J by 1 base, with 5 bases left in between. Germline CDR1 is MGHDK and CDR2 is SYGVNS. CDR3 sequence reads: CASSEFLSGANVLTF. The DNA of the CDR3 is TGTGCCAGCAGTGAATTCCTGTCTGGGGCCAACGTCCTGACTTTC.

V usage is TRBV7-2 and J usage is TRBJ1-1; no clear D. Trimming pared 8 bases from V and 3 bases from J, leaving 4 bases between. Per germline, CDR1 SGHTA and CDR2 FQGNSA. The CDR3 length is 10 residues. Here the CDR3 DNA reads TGTGCCAGCTGGGACACTGAAGCTTTCTTT. It yields the protein CASWDTEAFF. The complete variable domain, with remaining parts taken from reference TRBV7-2 and TRBJ1-1, reads GAGVSQSPSNKVTEKGKDVELRCDPISGHTALYWYRQSLGQGLEFLIYFQGNSAPDKSGLPSDRFSAERTGGSVSTLTIQRTQQEDSAVYLCASWDTEAFFGQGTRLTVV.